A selection of T cell receptor beta chains follows, all from one sample in a study of blood T cell repertoires in COVID-19. Repertoires were generated with immunoSEQ multiplex PCR, while TCRdb's copy carries only in-frame clones and drops some. Of some 70,000 clones listed, more than 75% are singletons. Sequenced: peripheral blood. The source of these receptors is a man aged 45-60 years with active COVID-19. The conserved cysteine and the conserved F or W are not part of the CDR3 here. D genes are given only for firm matches.

>TRBJ2-5|-|TRBV15
ATSRDLGETQY
>TRBJ1-2|TRBD1|TRBV2
ASSSDRGSYGYT
>TRBJ1-2|TRBD1|TRBV7-2
ASSPVQGASDGYT
>TRBJ2-7|TRBD1|TRBV28
ASSPWTGRSEQY
>TRBJ2-7|TRBD2|TRBV30
AWGYGGATNEQY
>TRBJ2-5|-|TRBV28
ASNNQETQY
>TRBJ1-2|-|TRBV5-1
ASSLEGAGYYGYT
>TRBJ1-1|TRBD1|TRBV6-5
ASILTGKNTEAF
>TRBJ2-1|-|TRBV3-1/TRBV3-2
ASSQDLPGYNEQF
>TRBJ2-1|TRBD2|TRBV5-1
ASTTSGGLDNEQF
>TRBJ2-2|TRBD1|TRBV7-6
ASSLMGQTNTGELF
>TRBJ1-1|-|TRBV3-1/TRBV3-2
ASSRGQTNTEAF
>TRBJ1-4|-|TRBV25-1
ASSDSALTGFNEKLF
>TRBJ1-5|-|TRBV7-8
ASSLSTVNQPQH
>TRBJ2-7|-|TRBV7-2
ASSFAHSGTYEQY
>TRBJ1-2|-|TRBV30
AWSPGGDGYT
>TRBJ1-1|-|TRBV5-1
ASSFSGEDTEAF
>TRBJ2-7|TRBD1|TRBV5-1
ASSQGDPPYEQY
>TRBJ2-3|TRBD2|TRBV6-5
ASRAGGDTQY
>TRBJ1-2|-|TRBV7-2
ASSRSEGGWGLGGYT
>TRBJ1-1|-|TRBV5-5
ASSLAGLGAF
>TRBJ2-3|-|TRBV2
ASSSLEADTQY
>TRBJ2-1|TRBD1|TRBV7-3
ASSSGTVGYNEQF
>TRBJ2-2|TRBD1|TRBV14
ASSRQGYTGELF
>TRBJ2-7|TRBD1|TRBV5-1
ASSSPGTGGFKHEQY
>TRBJ1-1|TRBD1|TRBV7-3
ASKPGTGSTEAF
>TRBJ1-1|TRBD1|TRBV6-5
ASSLHRGRSTEAF
>TRBJ2-7|-|TRBV29-1
SAFDRGGEQY
>TRBJ2-7|-|TRBV4-1
ASSQDTEYEQY
>TRBJ1-2|TRBD1|TRBV2
ASSGQGFNGYT
>TRBJ2-1|-|TRBV9
ASSVGGRTHNEQF
>TRBJ2-3|TRBD2|TRBV7-9
ASSPGLALSTDTQY
>TRBJ2-3|-|TRBV6-5
ASSYTTTDTQY
>TRBJ2-3|-|TRBV19
ASSIAPPQGADTQY
>TRBJ2-5|TRBD1|TRBV27
ASSRQGGETQY
>TRBJ2-1|-|TRBV7-9
ASSSQWAFSTQF
>TRBJ2-2|TRBD2|TRBV5-4
ASRGGGNTGELF
>TRBJ2-3|-|TRBV28
ASSFSSGTDTQY
>TRBJ2-7|-|TRBV7-2
ASSFDRSNYEQY
>TRBJ1-3|-|TRBV7-2
ASSLGGLDTIY
>TRBJ1-5|TRBD1|TRBV6-6
ASSPSGQGRGGQPQH
>TRBJ1-1|-|TRBV5-6
ASSLWEGVNLKAF
>TRBJ2-7|TRBD2|TRBV7-8
ASSFPQGGGPGYEQY
>TRBJ2-2|-|TRBV20-1
SVQGPGELF
>TRBJ2-3|TRBD1|TRBV9
ASGHGTDDAPDTQY